Here is one T cell receptor (beta chain) with its context. Unique molecular identifiers featured in how the TCRbeta library was prepared. MiXCR was run by TCRdb on the PCR reads, yielding one entry per CDR3 protein. The table has hundreds of thousands of distinct CDR3 sequences, 10% to 15% seen once. This specimen belongs to a study of T-cell reconstitution after alpha-beta-depleted transplantation in children. The V and J ends lost 6 bases and 6 bases, in that order; junction bases with no gene match: 19. The CDR3 contains 18 residues. Per the germline V gene, CDR1 is MDHEN and CDR2 is SYDVKM. The input for sequencing was PBMCs, taken before TCRalphabeta/CD19-depleted stem cell transplant. The clonotype was recovered from a girl aged 2 to 9 with congenital amegakaryocytic thrombocytopenia, due to receive a stem cell transplant. The V call is TRBV28, the J call TRBJ2-1, with 8 bases identical to TRBD2. CDR3 protein: CASRFRVAIAGSLNEQFF. CDR3 DNA sequence: TGTGCCAGCAGATTCCGAGTCGCGATAGCGGGATCACTCAATGAGCAGTTCTTC.